Sequencing of this T cell receptor beta chain was carried out in a study of human T cells and chemical hapten exposure. Study at large: Investigators sensitized around 2 cm by around 2 cm of upper inner arm skin with 2% DPC. TCR yields per sample varied mostly from small pooled library volume differences.

Germline-derived CDR1 and CDR2 are SQVTM and ANQGSEA. Trimming removed 6 bases at V and 2 bases at J, with 11 bases between. The CDR3 has 13 amino acids. Findings and caveats of the study: No change in TCRs above 1 in 1000 frequency was produced by DPC sensitization.

This clonotype came up a few times. The antigen remains unidentified. Original methodology: Sampled TCR counts reached a median of around 89,000 per sample, with values ranging from 23,224 to 690,600. In TCRdb, the RACE reads were re-called with MiXCR into one record per CDR3 protein. TCRdb's processing, not the authors' own work, is the source of the V and J calls. The sample includes 150,000 to 200,000 distinct CDR3 sequences, 25% to 30% of them seen just once. Time point in this sample: pre-sensitization, week 0. The sample's treatment: therapeutic diphenylcyclopropenone sensitization with weekly scalp DPC.

This chain links TRBV29-1 with TRBJ2-1; D is perhaps TRBD1 or TRBD2 (5 bases each). This TCR was recovered from a woman aged 25 to 39 with alopecia areata. Some clones in this sample may be carry-over from other donors' samples. Material: whole blood, obtained in connection with sensitization to the hapten diphenylcyclopropenone (DPC). Here the CDR3 reads CSVERGTYNEQFF. The CDR3 nucleotides read TGCAGCGTCGAGAGGGGTACCTACAATGAGCAGTTCTTC.